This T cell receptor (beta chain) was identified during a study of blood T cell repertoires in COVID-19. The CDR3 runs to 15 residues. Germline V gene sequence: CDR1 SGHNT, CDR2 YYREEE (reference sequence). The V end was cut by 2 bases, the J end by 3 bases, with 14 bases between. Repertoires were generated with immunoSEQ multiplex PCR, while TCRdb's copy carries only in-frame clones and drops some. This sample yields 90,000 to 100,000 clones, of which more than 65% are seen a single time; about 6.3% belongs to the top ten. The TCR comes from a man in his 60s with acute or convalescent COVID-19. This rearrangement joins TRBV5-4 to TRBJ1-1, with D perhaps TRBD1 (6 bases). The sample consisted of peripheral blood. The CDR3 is CASSFIGGEDTEAFF. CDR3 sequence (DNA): TGTGCCAGCAGCTTTATAGGGGGGGAAGACACTGAAGCTTTCTTT. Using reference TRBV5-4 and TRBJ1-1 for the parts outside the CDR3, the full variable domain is ETGVTQSPTHLIKTRGQQVTLRCSSQSGHNTVSWYQQALGQGPQFIFQYYREEENGRGNFPPRFSGLQFPNYSSELNVNALELDDSALYLCASSFIGGEDTEAFFGQGTRLTVV.